At least ten counts were recorded for the clone carrying this TCR beta chain. The time point was: patch test 2, 6 weeks after DPC sensitization. The treatment is: therapeutic diphenylcyclopropenone sensitization with weekly scalp DPC. Each CDR3 protein gets one entry after TCRdb re-called the RACE reads with MiXCR. This sample has some 71,000 distinct CDR3 sequences, with 10% to 13% found just once. CDR3 length equals 15 residues. V shed 5 bases and J 7 bases; nucleotides not matched to a gene: 12. Looked up from germline, CDR1 is SEHNR and CDR2 is FQNEAQ (reference sequence). This specimen belongs to a study of human T cells and chemical hapten exposure. Study at large: Alopecia areata, totalis or universalis affected patients, mainly female. Minor pooled library volume differences mainly drove per-sample TCR yield variation.

The sequences come from whole blood, collected in connection with sensitization to the hapten diphenylcyclopropenone (DPC). The rearrangement uses TRBV7-9 and TRBJ1-1, with 8 bases matching TRBD1. The receptor comes from a woman aged 45-65 years with alopecia areata. Some clones in this sample may be carry-over from other donors' samples. CDR3 DNA: TGTGCCAGCAGCATTCGACAGGGGCCGGCGGTTGAAGCTTTCTTT. Translated, it gives CASSIRQGPAVEAFF.